A single sample is the source of the 10 T cell receptor beta chains below, sequenced in a study of blood T cell repertoires in COVID-19. Repertoires were generated with immunoSEQ multiplex PCR, while TCRdb's copy carries only in-frame clones and drops some. The sample contains over 400,000 clones, 75% to 90% of which appear only once. Sequenced sample: PBMCs or T cells enriched from blood (not recorded which). Receptors originate from a woman aged 55 to 70 who had recovered from COVID-19.

The V and J genes are TRBV11-2 and TRBJ2-3, with 8 bases aligning to TRBD2. The CDR3 is 15 amino acids. Germline lookup yields CDR1 SGHAT and CDR2 FQNNGV. After removal of 1 base from V and 2 bases from J, the junction contained 2 bases not matched to a gene. The CDR3 nucleotides read TGTGCCAGCAGCTTAGCGGGGGGGATCACAGATACGCAGTATTTT. The encoded protein is CASSLAGGITDTQYF.

The gene calls are TRBV24-1 and TRBJ1-2; TRBD1 matches 9 bases. This CDR3 has 16 residues. V shed 4 bases, J shed 4 bases, and the junction held 9 bases outside the gene matches. Per the germline V gene, CDR1 is KGHDR and CDR2 is SFDVKD. The DNA of the CDR3 is TGTGCCACCAGTGACCCCGGACAGGGGCGAGGCTATGGCTACACCTTC. Translating it yields CATSDPGQGRGYGYTF.

Of note for this clone: Other DNA sequences in this sample translate to the same CDR3. V usage is TRBV5-1 and J usage is TRBJ1-2; 9 nucleotides agree with TRBD1. Trimming removed 4 bases from V and 3 bases from J; junction bases left unmatched: 1. Germline CDR1 SGHRS, CDR2 YFSETQ. The CDR3 spans 13 residues. The CDR3 DNA sequence: TGCGCCAGCAGCCGGGACAGGGACTATGGCTACACCTTC. It translates to CASSRDRDYGYTF.

This chain uses TRBV19 with TRBJ1-5; no reliable D call. This CDR3 comprises 17 residues. Trimming removed 6 bases at V and 0 bases at J, with 18 bases between. The germline CDR1 and CDR2 sequences are LNHDA and SQIVND (reference sequence). The CDR3 sequence is CASSPARGSYSNQPQHF. In DNA form, the CDR3 reads TGTGCCAGTAGCCCGGCCCGAGGGTCATATAGCAATCAGCCCCAGCATTTT.

V and J are TRBV21-1 and TRBJ1-6. TRBV21-1 corresponds to a pseudogene. CDR3 size: 13 residues. In DNA form, the CDR3 reads TGTGCCAGCACCCCAGACTCAGATTCACCCCTCCACTTT. Amino acids: CASTPDSDSPLHF.

The chain joins TRBV5-1 to TRBJ1-4, with 7 bases matching TRBD1. The germline V gene has CDR1 SGHRS and CDR2 YFSETQ. The CDR3 runs 14 residues. The trim removed 5 bases at V and 5 bases at J, leaving 6 bases unmatched. The CDR3 DNA follows: TGCGCCAGCAGACGGGACAGCAACAATGAAAAACTGTTTTTT. It is translated as CASRRDSNNEKLFF.

The chain is built from TRBV6-5 and TRBJ1-5; a possible D gene is TRBD1 (6 bases). The CDR3 length is 15 residues. Germline V gene sequence: CDR1 MNHEY, CDR2 SVGAGI. V was clipped by 7 bases and J by 3 bases, with 16 bases between them. The CDR3 is CASTQGMGPNQPQHF. In DNA, the CDR3 is TGTGCCAGCACCCAGGGGATGGGGCCCAATCAGCCCCAGCATTTT.

This chain joins TRBV7-9 and TRBJ2-7, with D possibly being TRBD2 (5 bases). Germline V lookup: CDR1 SEHNR, CDR2 FQNEAQ (reference sequence). The CDR3 is 16 residues long. V lost 2 bases, J lost 0 bases, and 14 bases lay in between. The CDR3 region is CASSLFNGDSSYEQYV. The DNA for the CDR3 is TGTGCCAGCAGCTTATTCAACGGGGATAGCTCCTACGAGCAGTACGTC.

This sequence joins TRBV24-1 and TRBJ1-1; possibly TRBD1 for D (5 bases). There are 13 residues in the CDR3. V gave up 5 bases and J gave up 5 bases, with 11 bases separating them. Germline V lookup: CDR1 KGHDR, CDR2 SFDVKD. The CDR3 loop is CATSGGGNTEAFF. For the CDR3, the DNA is TGTGCCACCAGTGGGGGGGGGAATACTGAAGCTTTCTTT.

CDR3 sequence reads: CASSYDIYGYTF. DNA of the CDR3: TGTGCCAGCAGCTATGACATCTATGGCTACACCTTC. The gene calls are TRBV5-4 and TRBJ1-2; D not resolved. There are 12 residues in the CDR3. V was shortened by 3 bases and J by 4 bases, with 7 bases between the two germline ends. The germline gives CDR1 SGHNT, CDR2 YYREEE (reference sequence). The whole variable domain, filled in from reference TRBV5-4 and TRBJ1-2, reads ETGVTQSPTHLIKTRGQQVTLRCSSQSGHNTVSWYQQALGQGPQFIFQYYREEENGRGNFPPRFSGLQFPNYSSELNVNALELDDSALYLCASSYDIYGYTFGSGTRLTVV.